This T cell receptor beta chain appears in the sequencing data of a study of post-analysis software for immune sequencing data. Across the study: The courses of disease that were included comprised relapsing-remitting, secondary progressive and progressive-relapsing multiple sclerosis. Study-level points and caveats: Roughly five TRBV segments were more frequent in patients than controls; TRBV5-6, TRBV5-1 and TRBV20-1 belonged to this group. People with multiple sclerosis had a significantly lower normalized Chao1 diversity than controls did.

Regarding this clonotype: The antigen remains undetermined.

TCR beta cDNA libraries included unique molecular identifiers. One entry per CDR3 protein, called by TCRdb with MiXCR from the PCR reads. The repertoire holds approximately 730,000 distinct CDR3 sequences, with more than 45% as singletons. Trimming removed 5 bases from V and 7 bases from J; junction bases left unmatched: 18. Germline CDR1 reads SGHTA; CDR2 reads FQGNSA. This CDR3 is 18 amino acids long. Sequenced sample: blood. The sequence was collected from a girl between 10 and 17 years old with multiple sclerosis. This chain uses TRBV7-2 with TRBJ2-4, with 9 positions matching TRBD2. The CDR3: CASSHLGLAGEGWNIQYF. The CDR3 nucleotides are TGTGCCAGCAGCCACTTAGGATTAGCGGGAGAGGGATGGAACATTCAGTACTTC.